Sequencing of this T cell receptor (beta chain) was carried out in a study of blood T cell repertoires in COVID-19 (TCRdb year 2020). About the study as a whole: Samples from collaborators originated in the United States, Italy and Spain and spanned both the acute and convalescent phases of COVID-19. Deeply sampled blood TCRbeta repertoires from subjects exposed to, actively infected with, or recovered from COVID-19 were included in the dataset. Nearly every sample came with metadata listing a de-identified subject ID, COVID-19 status, age in years and sex. The samples were drawn from the first 160 participants of the ongoing ImmuneRACE study and from under 1,500 subjects provided by 6 global collaborators. The prospective study material was composed of cDNA or gDNA derived from T cells, B-cell-depleted T cells, or PBMCs. The repertoires were released in a freely available public database meant as a resource for research on the immune response to SARS-CoV-2. HLA class I and class II types, where available, came from metadata supplied by the sample provider rather than from assay-based typing. The study at large found these results: The amount of clinical and demographic metadata varied by source and participant and was provided uncurated.

Collaborating institutions collected whole blood in K2EDTA tubes following their own protocols. For TCRbeta analysis, collaborators shipped samples in one of three forms: frozen whole blood, isolated PBMCs, or DNA extracted from either of those sample types. TCRbeta CDR3 regions were amplified from genomic DNA by means of the immunoSEQ Assay, a bias-controlled multiplex PCR. The study's processing was this. Within the assay, amplification of reference gene primers was used to estimate how many nucleated cells each sample contained. Sequence reads were collapsed and filtered to measure the absolute abundance of every unique TCRbeta CDR3 rearrangement. For each sample, productive Simpson clonality was calculated by taking the square root of Simpson's diversity index across productive rearrangements. TCRdb took this table from immuneACCESS and kept in-frame rearrangements with V and J called. Such tables lack part of the clones; where checked against another copy, unresolved V genes explain under half of the gap, and the rest is unexplained. V and J calls plus clone size are reproduced from that table; the DNA served to infer D and trimming. The sample yields tens of thousands of clones; about nine tenths were counted once. Roughly 46% of the sample is in the top ten clones.

Concerning this clone: The antigen it recognizes is unknown. No clone much larger than this one lies a single base away; base qualities are absent.

Material: peripheral blood. The source of this sequence is a human donor in a cohort sampled during active COVID-19.

The CDR3 region has the sequence CASSLVDLSGRNEQFF. In nucleotides, the sequence is TGTGCCAGCAGCTTAGTTGATCTTAGCGGGAGGAATGAGCAGTTCTTC. The chain was built from TRBV7-9 and TRBJ2-1; 10 bases in between match TRBD2. Spanning cysteine to phenylalanine, the CDR3 consists of 16 amino acids. The only DNA kept is the CDR3, 48 bases in frame from the first base. V is pruned by 1 base and J by 7 bases, leaving 7 bases of the junction without a gene match. As encoded in the germline V gene (reference sequence), CDR1 is SEHNR while CDR2 is FQNEAQ.